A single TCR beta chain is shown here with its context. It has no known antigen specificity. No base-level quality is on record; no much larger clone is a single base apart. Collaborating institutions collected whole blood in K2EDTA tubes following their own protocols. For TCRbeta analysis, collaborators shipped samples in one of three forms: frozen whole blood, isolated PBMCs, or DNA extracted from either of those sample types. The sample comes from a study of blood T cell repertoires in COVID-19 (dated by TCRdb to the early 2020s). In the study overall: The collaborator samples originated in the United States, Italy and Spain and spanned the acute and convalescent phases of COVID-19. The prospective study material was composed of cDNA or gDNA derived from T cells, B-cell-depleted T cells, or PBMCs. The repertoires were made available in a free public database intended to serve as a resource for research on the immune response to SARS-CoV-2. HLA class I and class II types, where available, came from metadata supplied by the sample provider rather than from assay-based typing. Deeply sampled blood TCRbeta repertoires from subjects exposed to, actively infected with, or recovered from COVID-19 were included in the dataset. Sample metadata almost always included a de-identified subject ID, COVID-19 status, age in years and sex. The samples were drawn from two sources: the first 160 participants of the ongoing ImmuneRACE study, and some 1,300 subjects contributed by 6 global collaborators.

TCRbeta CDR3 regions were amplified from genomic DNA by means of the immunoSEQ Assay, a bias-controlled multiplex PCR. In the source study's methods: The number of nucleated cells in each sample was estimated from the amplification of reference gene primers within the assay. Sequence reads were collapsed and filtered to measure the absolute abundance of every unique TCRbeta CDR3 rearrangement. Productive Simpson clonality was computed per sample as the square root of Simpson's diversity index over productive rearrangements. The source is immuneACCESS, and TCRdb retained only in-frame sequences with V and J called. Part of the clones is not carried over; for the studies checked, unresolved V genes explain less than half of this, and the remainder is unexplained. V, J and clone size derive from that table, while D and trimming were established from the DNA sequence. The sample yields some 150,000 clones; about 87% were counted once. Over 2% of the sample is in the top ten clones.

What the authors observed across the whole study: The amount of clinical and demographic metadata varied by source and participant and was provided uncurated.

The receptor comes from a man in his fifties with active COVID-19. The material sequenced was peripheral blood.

The CDR3 sequence is CAISGTATDTQYF. DNA sequence: TGTGCCATCAGTGGGACAGCCACAGATACGCAGTATTTT. The chain is encoded by TRBV10-3 joined to TRBJ2-3, with TRBD1 tentatively as D gene (6 bases match). The trim is 4 bases for V and 2 bases for J, with a gap of 7 bases between the germline ends. Spanning cysteine to phenylalanine, the CDR3 consists of 13 amino acids. Solely the CDR3 DNA is kept, with 39 bases framed from the first base. Per the germline V gene, ENHRY is the CDR1 and SYGVKD is the CDR2.